What follows is one T cell receptor beta chain and its context. V lost 4 bases, J lost 5 bases, and 10 bases lay in between. This CDR3 has 13 residues. CDR1 and CDR2 from the germline V gene are LGHNA and YNFKEQ. This sample is drawn from a study of cytomegalovirus exposure and HLA in healthy donors. The PCR contained 60 Vbeta and 13 Jbeta primers. Assay: immunoSEQ multiplex PCR; the TCRdb copy retains only in-frame clones and omits some. The top ten hold around an eighth of the sample, which has 70,000 to 90,000 clones, around 76% seen once. The TCR sequence derives from a male donor in good health and CMV-seropositive. The rearrangement joins TRBV4-2 to TRBJ2-3; D perhaps matches TRBD2 (6 bases). The specimen was PBMCs. CDR3 sequence reads: CASSRLGGDTQYF. CDR3 DNA sequence: TGTGCCAGCAGCCGATTGGGGGGAGATACGCAGTATTTT.